The source of this T cell receptor beta chain is a study of blood T cell repertoires in COVID-19. It was during active infection that Seattle patients were enrolled and then longitudinally followed. Sequenced by immunoSEQ multiplex PCR; TCRdb stores in-frame clones only, minus some. Among about 300,000 clones listed, around 90% were seen once. This clone was observed a few times. Germline V gene lookup returns CDR1 LNHDA and CDR2 SQIVND (reference sequence). The V end was cut by 3 bases, the J end by 0 bases, with 11 bases between. CDR3 size: 15 residues. Material for sequencing was peripheral blood. V is TRBV19 and J is TRBJ1-1; D is perhaps TRBD1 (6 bases). This TCR came from a woman aged 45-65 years with COVID-19, enrolled during active disease. CDR3 in DNA: TGTGCCAGTAGTATCACGGGGGGCATGAACACTGAAGCTTTCTTT. Translated, it gives CASSITGGMNTEAFF.